Listed below are T cell receptor beta chains from one sample, sequenced in a study of cytomegalovirus exposure and HLA in healthy donors. Using immunoSEQ multiplex PCR, the repertoire was profiled, and TCRdb retains in-frame clones only, with some absent. The sample has some 170,000 clones, about 83% seen once. The sample comprised PBMCs. These receptors all come from a female donor in good health and CMV-seronegative. Each CDR3 is given with its conserved first and last residue. Each record gives: V gene, J gene, CDR3 protein.

v_gene: TRBV5-6; j_gene: TRBJ2-1; CDR3aa: CASSGDISYNEQFF
v_gene: TRBV9; j_gene: TRBJ1-1; CDR3aa: CASSAYGGWGTEAFF
v_gene: TRBV5-1; j_gene: TRBJ2-7; CDR3aa: CASSLGGLLGSYEQYF
v_gene: TRBV7-8; j_gene: TRBJ2-7; CDR3aa: CASSPSGSSYEQYF
v_gene: TRBV2; j_gene: TRBJ2-1; CDR3aa: CASKQPSYNEQFF
v_gene: TRBV5-4; j_gene: TRBJ2-1; CDR3aa: CASSLAPLAGGPDEQFF
v_gene: TRBV6-5; j_gene: TRBJ2-2; CDR3aa: CASSPGANTGELFF
v_gene: TRBV7-9; j_gene: TRBJ2-1; CDR3aa: CASSLRVGGNYNEQFF
v_gene: TRBV7-2; j_gene: TRBJ2-1; CDR3aa: CASSLVEYNEQFF
v_gene: TRBV9; j_gene: TRBJ2-7; CDR3aa: CASSVDGSQGYEQYF
v_gene: TRBV10-3; j_gene: TRBJ2-1; CDR3aa: CAISPGLAGSYNEQFF
v_gene: TRBV10-3; j_gene: TRBJ2-7; CDR3aa: CAISGGHYEQYF
v_gene: TRBV11-3; j_gene: TRBJ2-2; CDR3aa: CASSSNQGVGGELFF
v_gene: TRBV11-3; j_gene: TRBJ1-5; CDR3aa: CASSNRSYSNQPQHF
v_gene: TRBV18; j_gene: TRBJ1-2; CDR3aa: CASSPSTGAGYTF
v_gene: TRBV19; j_gene: TRBJ2-1; CDR3aa: CASTSLDLSYNEQFF
v_gene: TRBV7-9; j_gene: TRBJ2-7; CDR3aa: CASSFLARGNYEQYF